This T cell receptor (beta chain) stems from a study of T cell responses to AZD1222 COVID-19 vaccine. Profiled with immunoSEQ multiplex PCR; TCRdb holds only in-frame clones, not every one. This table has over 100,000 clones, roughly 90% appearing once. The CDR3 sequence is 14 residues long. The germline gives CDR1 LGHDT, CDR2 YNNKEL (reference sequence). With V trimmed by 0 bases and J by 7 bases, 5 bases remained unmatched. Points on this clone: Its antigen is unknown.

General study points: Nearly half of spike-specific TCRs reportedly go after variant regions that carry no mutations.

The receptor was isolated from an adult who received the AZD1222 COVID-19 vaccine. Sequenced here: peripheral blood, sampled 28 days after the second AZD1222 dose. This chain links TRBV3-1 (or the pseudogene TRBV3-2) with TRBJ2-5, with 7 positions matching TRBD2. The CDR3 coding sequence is TGTGCCAGCAGCCAAGACGCTAGCGGAAGGACCCAGTACTTC. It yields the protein CASSQDASGRTQYF.